A selection of T cell receptor beta chains follows, all from one sample in a study of blood T cell repertoires in COVID-19. Assay: immunoSEQ multiplex PCR; the TCRdb copy retains only in-frame clones and omits some. The table includes about 260,000 clones, about 91% detected once. The sequencing sample was made of peripheral blood. The receptors originated from a person aged 18-30 years with COVID-19, enrolled during active disease. CDR3s include the opening cysteine and the closing phenylalanine or tryptophan. The order of the fields is V gene, clone size, J gene, D gene, CDR3 protein, CDR3 DNA. A D gene is named only where the DNA matches it firmly. Clone size is given for some rows only: seen once, a few or many times, or a class if the clone is expanded.

v_gene: TRBV7-2
abundance: -
j_gene: TRBJ2-3
d_gene: TRBD1
CDR3aa: CASSSQGAETDTQYF
CDR3nt: TGTGCCAGCAGCTCACAGGGGGCGGAGACAGATACGCAGTATTTT

v_gene: TRBV5-6
abundance: -
j_gene: TRBJ1-2
d_gene: -
CDR3aa: CASSFGAGYTF
CDR3nt: TGTGCCAGCAGCTTTGGGGCAGGCTACACCTTC

v_gene: TRBV5-4
abundance: -
j_gene: TRBJ2-1
d_gene: TRBD2
CDR3aa: CASSSRKREFLGNEQFF
CDR3nt: TGTGCCAGCAGCTCGAGGAAGCGGGAGTTTCTGGGGAATGAGCAGTTCTTC

v_gene: TRBV29-1
abundance: -
j_gene: TRBJ1-2
d_gene: TRBD1
CDR3aa: CSVDSGGINYGYTF
CDR3nt: TGCAGCGTTGACTCAGGGGGCATAAACTATGGCTACACCTTC

v_gene: TRBV7-2
abundance: few
j_gene: TRBJ1-3
d_gene: -
CDR3aa: CASSIHVSGNTIYF
CDR3nt: TGTGCCAGCAGCATTCATGTCTCTGGAAACACCATATATTTT

v_gene: TRBV7-9
abundance: few
j_gene: TRBJ2-1
d_gene: -
CDR3aa: CASSSKRADIWDNEQFF
CDR3nt: TGTGCCAGCAGTTCCAAGCGGGCGGACATTTGGGATAATGAGCAGTTCTTC

v_gene: TRBV19
abundance: -
j_gene: TRBJ1-6
d_gene: TRBD1
CDR3aa: CASSPTGTGVSPLHF
CDR3nt: TGTGCCAGTAGCCCAACCGGGACAGGGGTTTCACCCCTCCACTTT

v_gene: TRBV10-2
abundance: -
j_gene: TRBJ1-1
d_gene: TRBD1
CDR3aa: CASRDRALTEAFF
CDR3nt: TGCGCCAGCAGGGACAGGGCTCTTACTGAAGCTTTCTTT

v_gene: TRBV9
abundance: -
j_gene: TRBJ2-6
d_gene: TRBD2
CDR3aa: CASSVKGAGGSNGANVLTF
CDR3nt: TGTGCCAGCAGCGTAAAAGGAGCGGGGGGAAGTAATGGGGCCAACGTCCTGACTTTC

v_gene: TRBV18
abundance: few
j_gene: TRBJ2-7
d_gene: -
CDR3aa: CASSARNGDEQYF
CDR3nt: TGTGCCAGCTCTGCCCGAAACGGGGACGAGCAGTACTTC